This passage covers 3 T cell receptor beta chains from one sample sequenced in a study of monozygotic twins with inflammatory bowel disease. TCRdb reanalyzed the 5' RACE reads and collapses them to one entry per CDR3 protein, without DNA. The record lists about 380,000 distinct CDR3 sequences, of which the ten most abundant hold approximately 2.4%. The source material was blood. The receptors were sampled from a human donor with ulcerative colitis or Crohn's disease, or a healthy co-twin of an affected twin (not recorded which).

The chain combines TRBV2 with TRBJ2-7; TCRdb proposes TRBD1, but this gene call is untestable without DNA. The germline V gene encodes CDR1 SNHLY and CDR2 FYNNEI. The CDR3 totals 14 residues. The CDR3 is CASSAQGASYEQYF.

This sequence joins TRBV6-5 and TRBJ1-6. The CDR3 consists of 12 residues. CDR1 is MNHEY, CDR2 SVGAGI, per germline. The CDR3: CASSYRNSPLHF.

The rearrangement uses TRBV5-6 and TRBJ2-7; TCRdb outputs TRBD1, but without DNA this stays unchecked. There are 14 residues in the CDR3. From germline, CDR1 is SGHDT and CDR2 YYEEEE. The CDR3 region is CASSHGTGIYEQYF.